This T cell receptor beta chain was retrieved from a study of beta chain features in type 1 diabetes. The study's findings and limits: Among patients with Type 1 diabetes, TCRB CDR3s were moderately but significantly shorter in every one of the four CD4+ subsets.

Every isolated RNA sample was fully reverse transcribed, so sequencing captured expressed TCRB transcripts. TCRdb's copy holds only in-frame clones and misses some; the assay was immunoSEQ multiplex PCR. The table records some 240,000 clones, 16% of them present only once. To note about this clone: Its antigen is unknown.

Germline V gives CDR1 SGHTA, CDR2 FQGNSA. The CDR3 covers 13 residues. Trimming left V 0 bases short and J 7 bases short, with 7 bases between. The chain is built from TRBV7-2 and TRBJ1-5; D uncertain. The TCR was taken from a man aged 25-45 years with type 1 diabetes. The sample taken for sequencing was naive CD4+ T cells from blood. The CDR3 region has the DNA TGTGCCAGCAGCTTAGCATTAATGCAGCCCCAGCATTTT. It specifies CASSLALMQPQHF.